Listed here are 24 T cell receptor beta chains from one sample, sequenced in a study of shared clonotypes between healthy human individuals. The protocol was immunoSEQ multiplex PCR, while the TCRdb copy is restricted to in-frame clones and leaves out a portion. The sample includes around 2,100,000 clones, just under 95% of them seen just once. In the naive CD8 group, cells lacked CD45RO and were positively selected for CCR7, so terminally differentiated effector memory CD45RA+ cells were left out. The material sequenced was naive CD8+ T cells sorted from blood. These TCRs come from a man between 18 and 29 years old in good health.

The V call is TRBV25-1, the J call TRBJ1-2; D unresolved. Between the trimmed V and J ends, which lost 7 bases and 8 bases, there was a span of 26 bases. Germline CDR1 MGHDK, CDR2 SYGVNS. This CDR3 region has 16 residues. CDR3 sequence (DNA): TGTGCCAGCAACTTTAGGAAGGGTGACACCCCGGGGGGCTACACCTTC. This codes for CASNFRKGDTPGGYTF.

The chain carries TRBV7-9 and TRBJ2-5, with D perhaps matching TRBD2 (7 bases). CDR1 is SEHNR and CDR2 is FQNEAQ in the germline V gene (reference sequence). Trimming took 5 bases from V and 0 from J, leaving 16 bases between them. CDR3 length: 16 amino acids. CDR3 sequence reads: CASSTTRGADQETQYF. The CDR3 DNA reads TGTGCCAGCAGCACAACCCGGGGGGCGGACCAAGAGACCCAGTACTTC.

The chain employs TRBV10-1 and TRBJ2-2; TRBD2 matches 10 bases. Germline V gene lookup returns CDR1 WNHNN and CDR2 SYGVQD (reference sequence). The CDR3 totals 17 residues. J was trimmed by 1 base and V by 6 bases; bases with no gene match: 8. DNA of the CDR3: TGCGCCAGCAGCGCCACCGGACTAGCGGAGAACACCGGGGAGCTGTTTTTT. It is translated as CASSATGLAENTGELFF.

This sequence joins TRBV11-2 and TRBJ2-3; D gene uncertain. Germline-derived CDR1 and CDR2 are SGHAT and FQNNGV. Trimming removed 5 bases from V and 0 bases from J, with 18 bases in between. CDR3 length: 17 residues. DNA for the CDR3: TGTGCCAGCAGCCCCCCGCGAGGTCAGGAAAGCACAGATACGCAGTATTTT. This sequence encodes CASSPPRGQESTDTQYF. Full variable domain (remainder filled in from reference TRBV11-2 and TRBJ2-3): EAGVAQSPRYKIIEKRQSVAFWCNPISGHATLYWYQQILGQGPKLLIQFQNNGVVDDSQLPKDRFSAERLKGVDSTLKIQPAKLEDSAVYLCASSPPRGQESTDTQYFGPGTRLTVL.

The chain couples TRBV5-8 to TRBJ2-5, with TRBD2 matching over 8 bases. There are 16 residues in the CDR3. J gave up 4 bases and V 2 bases, and 10 bases lay outside the gene matches. Germline CDR1 reads SGHTS; CDR2 reads YDEGEE. DNA for the CDR3: TGTGCCAGCAGCTTTGGGAGCGGGGGAACCCGAGAGACCCAGTACTTC. Translation: CASSFGSGGTRETQYF. Looking up the rest from reference TRBV5-8 and TRBJ2-5 gives the full variable domain: EAGVTQSPTHLIKTRGQQATLRCSPISGHTSVYWYQQALGLGLQFLLWYDEGEERNRGNFPPRFSGRQFPNYSSELNVNALELEDSALYLCASSFGSGGTRETQYFGPGTRLLVL.

The V call is TRBV5-4, the J call TRBJ1-3; D is possibly TRBD1 (5 bases). Germline assignment: CDR1 SGHNT and CDR2 YYREEE (reference sequence). The CDR3 runs to 15 residues. V lost 4 bases and J 8 bases, leaving 19 bases between the germline ends. The CDR3 spells CASSPWAGSSDTIYF. The DNA of the CDR3 is TGTGCCAGCAGCCCCTGGGCAGGGAGCTCGGACACCATATATTTT.

The chain is built from TRBV11-2 and TRBJ1-1, with D tentatively TRBD1 (6 bases). CDR1 is SGHAT and CDR2 is FQNNGV in the germline V gene. With 1 base removed from V and 1 base from J, the gap between germline ends came to 13 bases. The CDR3 runs 16 residues. CDR3 sequence reads: CASSLAYRAWNTEAFF. CDR3 in DNA: TGTGCCAGCAGCTTAGCTTACAGGGCGTGGAACACTGAAGCTTTCTTT.

The chain has TRBV25-1 and TRBJ2-7; unclear D gene. The germline V gene encodes CDR1 MGHDK and CDR2 SYGVNS. The CDR3 has 12 residues. V gave up 5 bases and J gave up 5 bases, with 10 bases separating them. CDR3 residues: CASSRSPHEQYF. CDR3 coding DNA: TGTGCCAGCAGTAGGTCCCCCCACGAGCAGTACTTC.

The gene calls are TRBV28 and TRBJ2-7; 10 nucleotides align to TRBD1. The germline CDR1 and CDR2 sequences are MDHEN and SYDVKM. The CDR3 covers 15 residues. With 0 bases clipped from V and 6 bases from J, the junction kept 5 bases outside the gene matches. The CDR3 spells CASSLWSGQGSEQYF. The CDR3 nucleotides are TGTGCCAGCAGTTTATGGTCGGGACAGGGGTCCGAGCAGTACTTC.

The chain recombines TRBV7-8 with TRBJ2-3; D unresolved. Germline loops: CDR1 SGHVS, CDR2 FQNEAQ. This CDR3 comprises 13 residues. Trimming pared 2 bases from V and 7 bases from J, leaving 10 bases between. CDR3 sequence (DNA): TGTGCCAGCAGCTTAAGTCCTACCTATACGCAGTATTTT. Residues: CASSLSPTYTQYF.

A single count supports this clone. This chain links TRBV6-1 with TRBJ2-4; D may be TRBD1 or TRBD2 (5 bases each). From germline, CDR1 is MNHNS and CDR2 SASEGT. This CDR3 spans 17 amino acids. V dropped 2 bases and J dropped 4 bases, with 18 bases sitting between them. CDR3 bases: TGTGCCAGCAGTGAAACGGCGTGGGTTTGGGGGAAAAACATTCAGTACTTC. Translation gives CASSETAWVWGKNIQYF.

Comments on this clone: In the same sample, other DNA sequences code for this CDR3. This rearrangement joins TRBV5-6 to TRBJ2-1, with 11 bases lining up with TRBD2. The J segment lost 4 bases and the V segment lost 5 bases, leaving 5 bases of the junction unmatched. The CDR3 extends over 15 amino acids. The germline gives CDR1 SGHDT, CDR2 YYEEEE. The CDR3 bases are TGTGCCAGCAGTTTAGCGGGAGGGAAATACAATGAGCAGTTCTTC. It yields the protein CASSLAGGKYNEQFF.

This clone was detected once. The chain couples TRBV27 to TRBJ1-5; no clear D gene. V was clipped by 9 bases and J by 9 bases, with 15 bases between them. This CDR3 has 12 residues. From germline, CDR1 is MNHEY and CDR2 SMNVEV (reference sequence). The CDR3 protein is CASGVGDRPQHF. CDR3 DNA sequence: TGTGCCAGTGGAGTGGGTGACCGGCCCCAGCATTTT.

This clone was counted once. The chain joins TRBV4-1 to TRBJ2-1, with 10 bases matching TRBD2. V gave up 0 bases and J gave up 2 bases; unmatched junction bases: 7. The CDR3 has 18 residues. Germline V gene sequence: CDR1 MGHRA, CDR2 YSYEKL. CDR3 sequence (DNA): TGCGCCAGCAGCCAAGAGATTGTTAGCGGGGGGCCCTACAATGAGCAGTTCTTC. Translated: CASSQEIVSGGPYNEQFF.

As concerns this clone: The junction and the germline gene differ at one end; a read error may be behind it. V and J are TRBV6-6 and TRBJ2-2, with a possible D match to TRBD2 (5 bases). Germline-derived CDR1 and CDR2 are MNHNY and SVGAGI (reference sequence). The CDR3 has 13 residues. CDR3 DNA: TGTGCCAGCACTTACGGGGACACCGGGGAGCTGTTTTTT. This encodes CASTYGDTGELFF.

This sequence joins TRBV29-1 and TRBJ2-3; D ambiguous. The V gene's germline CDR1 is SQVTM and CDR2 ANQGSEA. This CDR3 is built from 12 residues. With 7 bases removed from V and 0 bases from J, the gap between germline ends came to 8 bases. CDR3 in amino acids: CSAIGSTDTQYF. The CDR3 coding sequence is TGCAGCGCAATAGGAAGCACAGATACGCAGTATTTT.

This chain joins TRBV11-2 and TRBJ1-5; D might be TRBD1 (6 bases). CDR3 size: 14 residues. The V and J ends lost 4 bases and 6 bases respectively, with 13 bases between them. Looked up from germline, CDR1 is SGHAT and CDR2 is FQNNGV. The CDR3 spells CASSSSGGGQPQHF. Here the CDR3 DNA reads TGTGCCAGCAGCTCGTCGGGGGGCGGTCAGCCCCAGCATTTT.

This clone has a handful of counts. The rearrangement links TRBV6-5 to TRBJ1-3, with D perhaps matching TRBD1 (5 bases). Germline CDR1 MNHEY, CDR2 SVGAGI. This CDR3 region has 13 residues. V was shortened by 5 bases and J by 7 bases, with 12 bases between the two germline ends. In DNA form, the CDR3 reads TGTGCCAGCAGTGGATGGGACGTCAACACCATATATTTT. This encodes CASSGWDVNTIYF.

This rearrangement joins TRBV2 to TRBJ2-1; D may be TRBD2 (6 bases). V lost 3 bases and J 1 base, leaving 10 bases between the germline ends. The CDR3 consists of 15 residues. The germline V gene encodes CDR1 SNHLY and CDR2 FYNNEI. The CDR3 is CASSDRGNSYNEQFF. The CDR3 DNA sequence: TGTGCCAGCAGTGACCGGGGGAATTCCTACAATGAGCAGTTCTTC. Full variable domain (missing parts from reference TRBV2 and TRBJ2-1): EPEVTQTPSHQVTQMGQEVILRCVPISNHLYFYWYRQILGQKVEFLVSFYNNEISEKSEIFDDQFSVERPDGSNFTLKIRSTKLEDSAMYFCASSDRGNSYNEQFFGPGTRLTVL.

The J gene is TRBJ2-7, the V gene TRBV7-8; 13 positions agree with TRBD2. The germline gives CDR1 SGHVS, CDR2 FQNEAQ. CDR3 length: 18 residues. V gave up 4 bases and J gave up 0 bases; unmatched junction bases: 9. This CDR3 is CASSSRLAGGEGSYEQYF. CDR3 coding DNA: TGTGCCAGCAGCTCTAGACTAGCGGGAGGAGAGGGCTCCTACGAGCAGTACTTC.

The rearrangement links TRBV4-1 to TRBJ1-5; 8 bases line up with TRBD1. This CDR3 has 15 residues. The V segment lost 5 bases and the J segment 3 bases; nucleotides outside the gene matches: 6. The germline CDR1 and CDR2 sequences are MGHRA and YSYEKL. The CDR3 protein is CASSFHRGDNQPQHF. The CDR3 DNA reads TGCGCCAGCAGCTTTCACAGGGGGGACAATCAGCCCCAGCATTTT.

CDR3 loop: CASSPESHYEQFF. As DNA, the CDR3 is TGTGCCAGCAGCCCCGAGTCTCACTATGAGCAGTTCTTC. This chain uses TRBV7-9 with TRBJ2-1; no reliable D call. Trimming shortened V by 5 bases and J by 8 bases, and 13 bases separated the two germline ends. The germline V gene encodes CDR1 SEHNR and CDR2 FQNEAQ (reference sequence). The CDR3 is 13 amino acids.

V gene TRBV27 combines with J gene TRBJ2-3; either TRBD1 or TRBD2 may supply D (6 bases each). The V gene's germline CDR1 is MNHEY and CDR2 SMNVEV (reference sequence). V was shortened by 2 bases and J by 1 base, with 13 bases between the two germline ends. The CDR3 is made up of 16 amino acids. The CDR3 DNA is TGTGCCAGCAGTTTAGGGTTGGGGGGCGGCACAGATACGCAGTATTTT. Protein: CASSLGLGGGTDTQYF.

Regarding this clone: An end of the junction does not agree with germline; a read error may underlie this. This chain uses TRBV6-1 with TRBJ2-7; D gene ambiguous. Germline values: CDR1 MNHNS, CDR2 SASEGT. The length of the CDR3 is 8 residues. CDR3 residues: CASSRSLF. The CDR3 DNA reads TGTGCCAGCAGTAGGTCCCTTTTC.